Listed below are T cell receptor beta chains from one sample, sequenced in a study of a mutant IDH1 vaccine in newly diagnosed glioma. Measured with immunoSEQ multiplex PCR; TCRdb has only the in-frame clones, and not every one. The data show roughly 99,000 clones, approximately 90% seen once. This specimen consisted of PBMCs, obtained from a glioma patient treated with radiotherapy, temozolomide or both. The source is a woman in her 50s with glioma. CDR3s include the opening cysteine and the closing phenylalanine or tryptophan. D genes are given only for firm matches. Size values are once, few and many counts, or a class for expanded clones, and some rows have none.

>-|TRBV6-5|TRBJ1-2|-
TGTGCCAGCAGTTACAACTACAGGGATGACTATGGCTACACCTTC
CASSYNYRDDYGYTF
>TRBD1|TRBV6-5|TRBJ1-2|-
TGTGCCAGCAGTTACCCGGGGACAGCAGGCTACACCTTC
CASSYPGTAGYTF
>TRBD1|TRBV5-4|TRBJ1-6|-
TGTGCCAGCAGCTCCTCGACAGGGATCGGTTCACCCCTCCACTTT
CASSSSTGIGSPLHF
>-|TRBV7-2|TRBJ1-1|-
TGTGCCAGCAGCCCTACAATGGGACTTCCGGGGGACACTGAAGCTTTCTTT
CASSPTMGLPGDTEAFF
>-|TRBV29-1|TRBJ2-1|-
TGCAGCGTCAAGGGACGGGGGGCCCTCGAGCAGTTCTTC
CSVKGRGALEQFF
>-|TRBV19|TRBJ2-5|-
TGTGCCAGTAGTATCCATAGGGTAGAGACCCAGTACTTC
CASSIHRVETQYF
>TRBD1|TRBV29-1|TRBJ1-2|-
TGCAGCGTTGAGGGACAGGGTGGCTATGGCTACACCTTC
CSVEGQGGYGYTF
>-|TRBV6-5|TRBJ2-7|-
TGTGCCAGCAGTTACGGAAGGGGGGCCTCCTACGAGCAGTACTTC
CASSYGRGASYEQYF
>TRBD2|TRBV9|TRBJ2-1|-
TGTGCCAGCAGCGTACCCTTAGGGACTAGCGGGAGGGCCGTCGACAATGAGCAGTTCTTC
CASSVPLGTSGRAVDNEQFF
>-|TRBV28|TRBJ2-5|-
TGTGCCAGCAGCTTCCCGGGGGAGACCCAGTACTTC
CASSFPGETQYF
>-|TRBV29-1|TRBJ2-7|-
TGCAGCGTTGAAGGCCAGGGCTACGAGCAGTACTTC
CSVEGQGYEQYF
>-|TRBV5-1|TRBJ1-2|-
TGCGCCAGCAGCAACTTCTGGGGGGATAGCTATGGCTACACCTTC
CASSNFWGDSYGYTF
>-|TRBV29-1|TRBJ1-2|-
TGCAGCGTTGTGACAGGAGCCTTCTATGGCTACACCTTC
CSVVTGAFYGYTF
>-|TRBV5-1|TRBJ1-1|-
TGCGCCAGCAGCTTGAGTTGGGACACTGAAGCTTTCTTT
CASSLSWDTEAFF
>-|TRBV19|TRBJ1-2|-
TGTGCCAGTAGTACTTCCTCGACAGAATTCTATGGCTACACCTTC
CASSTSSTEFYGYTF
>-|TRBV6-5|TRBJ1-1|-
TGTGCCAGCAGTGCCACAGGGTGGAACACTGAAGCTTTCTTT
CASSATGWNTEAFF
>-|TRBV19|TRBJ1-2|-
TGTGCCAGTAGCAGGTTTGGGACTAACTATGGCTACACCTTC
CASSRFGTNYGYTF
>-|TRBV7-2|TRBJ2-7|-
TGTGCCAGCAGCTTAGCCTCCCGGTCTAGGTACTACGAGCAGTACTTC
CASSLASRSRYYEQYF
>-|TRBV5-1|TRBJ2-7|-
TGCGCCAGCAGCTATTGGGTTAGCTCCTACGAGCAGTACTTC
CASSYWVSSYEQYF
>TRBD1|TRBV19|TRBJ1-4|-
TGTGCCACCTTAGACAGGGCGGTAGGAAAACTGTTTTTT
CATLDRAVGKLFF
>-|TRBV6-6|TRBJ1-5|-
TGTGCCAGCAGGGGGCTGAGCAATCAGCCCCAGCATTTT
CASRGLSNQPQHF
>-|TRBV9|TRBJ2-1|-
TGTGCCACCTCGCGTCAGTTAGGAAATGAGCAGTTCTTC
CATSRQLGNEQFF
>-|TRBV30|TRBJ2-7|-
TGTGCCTGGAGAGGAGGGGTTCGCGAGCAGTACTTC
CAWRGGVREQYF
>-|TRBV28|TRBJ2-5|-
TGTGCCAGCAGTTTAGGAGAGTACCAAGAGACCCAGTACTTC
CASSLGEYQETQYF
>-|TRBV5-4|TRBJ2-5|-
TGTGCCAGCAGCTTGGGGGACACACCGGAGACCCAGTACTTC
CASSLGDTPETQYF
>TRBD1|TRBV6-1|TRBJ1-4|-
TGTGCCAGCAGTGAAGCGCAAGGGGGCCCAAATGAAAAACTGTTTTTT
CASSEAQGGPNEKLFF
>-|TRBV5-1|TRBJ1-1|-
TGCGCCAGCAGCTCCGGACAGACCACTGAAGCTTTCTTT
CASSSGQTTEAFF
>-|TRBV7-9|TRBJ2-7|-
TGTGCCAGCAGCTCCACGGGACTCATCTACGAGCAGTACTTC
CASSSTGLIYEQYF
>-|TRBV5-1|TRBJ2-1|-
TGCGCCAGCAGCTTGCCCCGCTTTTGGCGGAGCTCCTACAATGAGCAGTTCTTC
CASSLPRFWRSSYNEQFF
>-|TRBV18|TRBJ1-2|-
TGTGCCAGCTCACCCGAGCGGATTGGCTACACCTTC
CASSPERIGYTF
>TRBD2|TRBV29-1|TRBJ2-1|-
TGCAGCATCCTGGTGGGGGTAGCGGGAGTGCGTGGGGATGAGCAGTTCTTC
CSILVGVAGVRGDEQFF
>-|TRBV7-2|TRBJ1-2|-
TGTGCCAGCAGACCGCGGGGGCCGAACTATGGCTACACCTTC
CASRPRGPNYGYTF
>TRBD1|TRBV30|TRBJ1-2|-
TGTGCCTGTCGGACAGGGGGCAGCTATGGCTACACCTTC
CACRTGGSYGYTF
>-|TRBV18|TRBJ1-4|-
TGTGCCAGCTCACGTGGCAAGGGTTCCGGTAATGAAAAACTGTTTTTT
CASSRGKGSGNEKLFF
>TRBD1|TRBV9|TRBJ1-5|-
TGTGCCAGCAGTTCGGGACAGGGATATCAGCCCCAGCATTTT
CASSSGQGYQPQHF
>-|TRBV9|TRBJ2-7|-
TGTGCCAGCAGCGTGGGCAGTCCTGGAGAGCAGTACTTC
CASSVGSPGEQYF
>-|TRBV6-5|TRBJ2-7|-
TGTGCCAGCAGTTACTCCGGGGAGTACGAGCAGTACTTC
CASSYSGEYEQYF
>-|TRBV2|TRBJ2-3|-
TGTGCCAGCAGTGAAGTAACCACAGATACGCAGTATTTT
CASSEVTTDTQYF
>TRBD1|TRBV19|TRBJ1-1|-
TGTGCCAGTTTCCAGAGGACAGGGGGCACTGAAGCTTTCTTT
CASFQRTGGTEAFF
>TRBD1|TRBV5-6|TRBJ2-7|-
TGTGCCAGCAGCTACGACAGGGGGCCGATCGAGCAGTACTTC
CASSYDRGPIEQYF
>TRBD1|TRBV28|TRBJ1-4|-
TGTGCCAGCAGCTCAGGGGGCGCAGGATCCGGTTATGAAAAACTGTTTTTT
CASSSGGAGSGYEKLFF
>TRBD1|TRBV18|TRBJ2-5|-
TGTGCCAGCTCACCAGGGACAGGACAAGAGACCCAGTACTTC
CASSPGTGQETQYF
>-|TRBV6-5|TRBJ1-1|few
TGTGCCAGCCGACCACAGGGTACTGAAGCTTTCTTT
CASRPQGTEAFF
>-|TRBV21-1|TRBJ2-1|once
TGTGCCAGCAGGATGGAGGGACGCTTTTACAATGAGCAGTTCTTC
CASRMEGRFYNEQFF
>TRBD1|TRBV7-9|TRBJ1-1|few
TGTGCCAGCAGCCCGGGACAGATGAACACTGAAGCTTTCTTT
CASSPGQMNTEAFF
>-|TRBV7-7|TRBJ2-5|-
TGTGCTAGCAGCCCCCTCGCCCAAGAGACCCAGTACTTC
CASSPLAQETQYF
>-|TRBV29-1|TRBJ2-5|-
TGCAGCGTTGTCGGGGGACAGAAGACCCAGTACTTC
CSVVGGQKTQYF
>-|TRBV18|TRBJ1-4|-
TGTGCCAGCGCTCCGGGCTACGGAAGTGAAAAACTGTTTTTT
CASAPGYGSEKLFF
>-|TRBV6-6|TRBJ2-3|few
TGTGCCAGCAGTTACTCCTCACACACAGATACGCAGTATTTT
CASSYSSHTDTQYF
>-|TRBV2|TRBJ1-5|-
TGTGCCAGCAGTGAGATTGGGCAGCCCCAGCATTTT
CASSEIGQPQHF
>TRBD2|TRBV5-1|TRBJ2-1|-
TGCGCCAGCAGCGATACTAGCGGGAGTCCCCATGAGCAGTTCTTC
CASSDTSGSPHEQFF
>-|TRBV13|TRBJ2-4|-
TGTGCCAGCAGCTTAGCCAACAGGCCAAAAAACATTCAGTACTTC
CASSLANRPKNIQYF
>TRBD2|TRBV9|TRBJ2-3|-
TGTGCCAGCAGCGTAGGACTAGCGTTCACAGATACGCAGTATTTT
CASSVGLAFTDTQYF
>-|TRBV9|TRBJ2-7|-
TGTGCCAGCAGCGTAGCGGACACTTACGAGCAGTACTTC
CASSVADTYEQYF
>TRBD2|TRBV2|TRBJ2-7|once
TGTGCCACCCGAAGGACTAGTGACGAGCAGTACTTC
CATRRTSDEQYF
>TRBD2|TRBV28|TRBJ2-3|-
TGTGCCAGCAGCCCCGGAGTAGCGGGAGGAAGCACAGATACGCAGTATTTT
CASSPGVAGGSTDTQYF
>-|TRBV11-2|TRBJ1-3|-
TGTGCCAGCCGCTGGCGGGGGCTAGCTGGAAACACCATATATTTT
CASRWRGLAGNTIYF